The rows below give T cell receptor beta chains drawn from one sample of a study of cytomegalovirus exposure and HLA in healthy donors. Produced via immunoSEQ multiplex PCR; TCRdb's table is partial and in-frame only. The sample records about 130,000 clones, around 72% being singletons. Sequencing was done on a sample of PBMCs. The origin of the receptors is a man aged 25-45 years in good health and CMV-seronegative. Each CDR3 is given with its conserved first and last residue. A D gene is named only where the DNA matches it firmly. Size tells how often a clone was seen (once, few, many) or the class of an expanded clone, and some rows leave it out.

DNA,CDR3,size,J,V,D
TGTGCCAGCAGCGTAGATATCAATCAGCCCCAGCATTTT,CASSVDINQPQHF,.,TRBJ1-5,TRBV9,.
TGTGCCAGCAGCTTTCTGGAGGGCCCAGATACGCAGTATTTT,CASSFLEGPDTQYF,few,TRBJ2-3,TRBV7-6,.
TGTGCCAGCAGTGAGACAGGTAGGGGCAATCAGCCCCAGCATTTT,CASSETGRGNQPQHF,.,TRBJ1-5,TRBV2,.
TGTGCCAGCAGCTTAGTGGGAACAGGGGGCAGGACCGGGGAGCTGTTTTTT,CASSLVGTGGRTGELFF,once,TRBJ2-2,TRBV7-8,TRBD1
TGTGCCAGTACCCGACGGGCGGGACAGGGGGCCTACGAGCAGTGCTTC,CASTRRAGQGAYEQCF,.,TRBJ2-7,TRBV19,TRBD1
TGTGCCAGCAAGAGTGGGGGGGGCGACTATGGCTACACCTTC,CASKSGGGDYGYTF,.,TRBJ1-2,TRBV27,.
TGTGCCACCAAGCCGGGACTGGCGGGAAATGAGCAGTTCTTC,CATKPGLAGNEQFF,.,TRBJ2-1,TRBV10-3,.
TGTTCCAGCAGCTTAGCGGCGGGTACGCAGTATTTT,CSSSLAAGTQYF,few,TRBJ2-3,TRBV7-9,.
TGTGCCAGCAGTTTAAGGTTCCGAGAGGGGGCCGATGAAGCTTTCTTT,CASSLRFREGADEAFF,.,TRBJ1-1,TRBV27,TRBD1
TGTGCCAGCAGCCAGAACCTGGGACTTACAAACAATGAGCAGTTCTTC,CASSQNLGLTNNEQFF,.,TRBJ2-1,TRBV4-2,.
TGTGCTAGTGGTTTCAGTAACTATGGCTACACCTTC,CASGFSNYGYTF,.,TRBJ1-2,TRBV12-5,.
TGTGCCTGGAGGGGGCTTAACTATGGCTACACCTTC,CAWRGLNYGYTF,.,TRBJ1-2,TRBV30,.
TGTGCCAGCAGGAGATTCCAGGGAAATGTGGGCGAGCAGTACTTC,CASRRFQGNVGEQYF,.,TRBJ2-7,TRBV27,.
TGTGCCAGCAGTGTACTCGGTCAGCCCCAGCATTTT,CASSVLGQPQHF,.,TRBJ1-5,TRBV28,.
TGTGCTAGTGGCAGCGGGACAGGGGGCTACGAGCAGTACTTC,CASGSGTGGYEQYF,.,TRBJ2-7,TRBV12-5,TRBD1
TGTGCCAGCAGCCATCTAGCGGGGGGGCCAGGGTTGGGTGAGCAGTTCTTC,CASSHLAGGPGLGEQFF,.,TRBJ2-1,TRBV7-6,TRBD2
TGTGCCAGCGCACACCAGGCAGGGGATTATTCACCCCTCCACTTT,CASAHQAGDYSPLHF,.,TRBJ1-6,TRBV6-1,.
TGTGCCAGCAGCTACAGGGGGAACACCGGGGAGCTGTTTTTT,CASSYRGNTGELFF,.,TRBJ2-2,TRBV7-3,TRBD1
TGTGCCAGCAGTTTACCCGGTAACTATGGCTACACCTTC,CASSLPGNYGYTF,.,TRBJ1-2,TRBV28,.
TGTGCCAGCAGTTCCTTGGGAGTCTTAGGTGAAAAACTGTTTTTT,CASSSLGVLGEKLFF,.,TRBJ1-4,TRBV28,.
TGCGCCAGCAGCTTGAAGGGGACCGGGGAGCTGTTTTTT,CASSLKGTGELFF,.,TRBJ2-2,TRBV5-1,.
TGTGCCAGCAGTCCCTCGGTGACCGGGGCCGGGGAGCTGTTTTTT,CASSPSVTGAGELFF,.,TRBJ2-2,TRBV28,.
TGTGCCAGCAGCTTATCTGAGACCCAGTACTTC,CASSLSETQYF,once,TRBJ2-5,TRBV11-2,.